These 7 T cell receptor beta chains were all obtained from the same sample, sequenced in a study of spatial heterogeneity in lung cancer. Each CDR3 protein is one row after TCRdb ran MiXCR on the 5' RACE reads. The sample has some 34,000 distinct CDR3 sequences; about 7.2% are singletons. As for time point: sample taken at primary tumor resection. Specimen: PBMCs, collected at surgery. The origin of the receptors is a female donor with early-stage non-small cell lung cancer.

This clonotype occurred many times. The chain joins TRBV5-6 to TRBJ2-7; D is ambiguous. Germline V lookup: CDR1 SGHDT, CDR2 YYEEEE. Trimming left V 4 bases short and J 3 bases short, with 20 bases between. CDR3 length: 16 amino acids. The CDR3 spells CASSPRLADFNYEQYF. Written as DNA, the CDR3 is TGTGCCAGCAGCCCCCGGTTGGCGGATTTCAACTACGAGCAGTACTTC.

This clonotype was seen many times. The CDR3, as DNA: TGTGCCAGCAGTTACTCGTTCCGGGGTGCCTCGGATAATTCACCCCTCCACTTT. Amino acid sequence: CASSYSFRGASDNSPLHF. The V and J genes are TRBV6-5 and TRBJ1-6; no definite D call. Germline V CDR1 and CDR2: MNHEY, SVGAGI. V was shortened by 0 bases and J by 5 bases, with 17 bases between the two germline ends. This CDR3 spans 18 amino acids.

This clonotype was observed many times. The chain carries TRBV5-1 and TRBJ2-1; weak D call: TRBD2 (6 bases). Germline assignment: CDR1 SGHRS and CDR2 YFSETQ. V was pared by 3 bases and J by 5 bases, with 18 bases between. This CDR3 comprises 16 residues. CDR3: CASSWFRGTINNEQFF. CDR3 sequence (DNA): TGCGCCAGCAGCTGGTTCCGGGGGACCATCAACAATGAGCAGTTCTTC.

The chain links TRBV28 to TRBJ2-5; D possibly matches TRBD1 or TRBD2 (5 bases each). V lost 1 base and J lost 4, with 13 bases in between. The germline CDR1 and CDR2 sequences are MDHEN and SYDVKM. This CDR3 spans 15 amino acids. Here the CDR3 DNA reads TGTGCCAGCAGTTTATCCCCGACAGAGGGAGAGACCCAGTACTTC. This encodes CASSLSPTEGETQYF.

This clonotype was counted at least ten times. J is TRBJ1-3 and V is TRBV5-5, with D unresolved. CDR3 size: 14 residues. The germline V and J ends were trimmed by 4 bases and 0 bases, with 8 bases remaining between them. The germline CDR1 and CDR2 sequences are SGHKS and YYEKEE (reference sequence). Here the CDR3 reads CASSIVRSGNTIYF. The CDR3 nucleotides are TGTGCCAGCAGCATCGTTCGCTCTGGAAACACCATATATTTT.

This clonotype was seen only a few times. The CDR3 region is CASSLGVTEAFF. The CDR3 DNA reads TGTGCCAGCAGCTTAGGGGTCACTGAAGCTTTCTTT. The chain couples TRBV5-4 to TRBJ1-1, with D maybe TRBD1 (5 bases). Trimming took 2 bases from V and 4 from J, leaving 6 bases between them. This CDR3 has 12 residues. CDR1 and CDR2 (germline): SGHNT, YYREEE (reference sequence).

There are many counts of this clonotype. V and J are TRBV12-3 or TRBV12-4 and TRBJ2-1; 7 nucleotides match TRBD2. Germline trimming cut 3 bases from V and 4 bases from J; bases unmatched to any gene: 6. CDR3 length equals 15 residues. The CDR3 loop reads CASSFQSSGYNEQFF. The CDR3 DNA is TGTGCCAGCAGTTTCCAGTCTAGCGGTTACAATGAGCAGTTCTTC.